Listed below are T cell receptor beta chains from one sample, sequenced in a study of early T cells in non-severe SARS-CoV-2 infection. Each CDR3 protein gets one entry after TCRdb re-called the 5' RACE reads with MiXCR. The data contain about 45,000 distinct CDR3 sequences, around a tenth of them singletons. The sequenced sample consisted of whole blood. The receptors derive from an adult who was a healthcare worker with PCR-confirmed SARS-CoV-2 infection or an uninfected control (not recorded which). Both conserved end residues are part of each CDR3. The D gene is left open where the match is weak. Clone sizes are given selectively: once, few, many, or a class where the clone is expanded.

v_gene,abundance,d_gene,j_gene,CDR3aa,CDR3nt
TRBV27,many,.,TRBJ2-1,CASSFMDEQFF,TGTGCCAGCAGTTTTATGGATGAGCAGTTCTTC
TRBV28,many,.,TRBJ1-1,CASSYSYEAFF,TGTGCCAGCAGTTATAGTTATGAAGCTTTCTTT
TRBV7-9,.,.,TRBJ1-2,CASSPMGPVYGYTF,TGTGCCAGCAGCCCCATGGGGCCGGTCTATGGCTACACCTTC
TRBV12-5,many,.,TRBJ2-1,CASGFVGGPTYNEQFF,TGTGCTAGTGGTTTTGTGGGAGGCCCCACCTACAATGAGCAGTTCTTC
TRBV29-1,.,.,TRBJ2-7,CSVAPDSYEQYF,TGCAGCGTTGCCCCCGACTCCTACGAGCAGTACTTC
TRBV11-3,.,TRBD2,TRBJ2-3,CASSPQGSGMDTQYF,TGTGCCAGCAGCCCCCAGGGTAGCGGGATGGATACGCAGTATTTT
TRBV14,.,.,TRBJ2-4,CASSHLAKNIQYF,TGTGCCAGCAGCCACCTGGCCAAAAACATTCAGTACTTC
TRBV12-3/TRBV12-4,few,TRBD2,TRBJ2-1,CASRGTSGSGEQFF,TGTGCCAGCAGAGGGACTAGCGGGAGTGGTGAGCAGTTCTTC
TRBV28,few,.,TRBJ2-5,CASSFVRILQETQYF,TGTGCCAGCAGTTTTGTCAGAATTCTACAAGAGACCCAGTACTTC
TRBV7-9,many,TRBD1,TRBJ1-5,CASSTGTATDQPQHF,TGTGCCAGCAGCACGGGGACAGCCACCGATCAGCCCCAGCATTTT
TRBV29-1,few,.,TRBJ1-1,CSAVSSGPSTEAFF,TGCAGCGCCGTCTCATCCGGACCTAGCACTGAAGCTTTCTTT
TRBV29-1,.,.,TRBJ1-1,CSASTGAEAFF,TGCAGCGCCAGCACGGGGGCTGAAGCTTTCTTT
TRBV30,many,.,TRBJ1-5,CAWSPDGNQPQHF,TGTGCCTGGAGTCCGGACGGGAACCAGCCCCAGCATTTT
TRBV6-2/TRBV6-3,many,.,TRBJ2-7,CASSYGPANYEQYF,TGTGCCAGCAGTTACGGCCCAGCAAACTACGAGCAGTACTTC
TRBV12-5,.,.,TRBJ2-7,CASGLVYEQYF,TGTGCTAGTGGTTTGGTATACGAGCAGTACTTC
TRBV29-1,many,TRBD1,TRBJ1-2,CSVDREDNYGYTF,TGCAGCGTCGACAGGGAGGATAACTATGGCTACACCTTC
TRBV12-3/TRBV12-4,.,.,TRBJ2-5,CASSFSGLTETQYF,TGTGCCAGCAGTTTCTCGGGACTCACAGAGACCCAGTACTTC
TRBV5-5,few,.,TRBJ2-7,CASSGTVTIYEQYF,TGTGCCAGCAGCGGCACCGTGACAATCTACGAGCAGTACTTC
TRBV28,many,TRBD1,TRBJ1-3,CASSDPLQGARSENTIYF,TGTGCCAGCAGTGACCCATTACAGGGGGCGAGATCTGAAAACACCATATATTTT
TRBV4-3,.,.,TRBJ2-7,CASSQDRHRTYEQYF,TGCGCCAGCAGCCAAGATCGGCACAGGACCTACGAGCAGTACTTC
TRBV9,many,.,TRBJ1-1,CASSVGPARSTEAFF,TGTGCCAGCAGCGTAGGGCCAGCCCGAAGTACTGAAGCTTTCTTT
TRBV28,few,.,TRBJ2-1,CASKPPYSSGEQFF,TGTGCCAGCAAGCCACCTTACTCCTCAGGGGAGCAGTTCTTC
TRBV29-1,.,TRBD1,TRBJ2-7,CSFTQTGSRSEQYF,TGCAGCTTCACCCAGACAGGGTCCCGGTCCGAGCAGTACTTC
TRBV20-1,many,.,TRBJ2-7,CSAQPSVGIYEQYF,TGCAGTGCCCAGCCGAGTGTGGGAATCTACGAGCAGTACTTC
TRBV28,.,TRBD2,TRBJ2-7,CASTRGGGDTYEQYF,TGTGCCAGCACCCGGGGGGGCGGAGATACCTACGAGCAGTACTTC
TRBV3-1,few,TRBD1,TRBJ2-5,CASSRRQGQETQYF,TGTGCCAGCAGCCGCAGACAGGGCCAAGAGACCCAGTACTTC
TRBV27,.,.,TRBJ2-6,CASMLSGANVLTF,TGTGCCAGCATGTTATCTGGGGCCAACGTCCTGACTTTC
TRBV7-2,many,.,TRBJ2-7,CASSLEWDGAYEQYF,TGTGCCAGCAGCTTAGAGTGGGACGGGGCCTACGAGCAGTACTTC
TRBV7-3,many,.,TRBJ1-2,CASSLTPSNYGYTF,TGTGCCAGCAGCTTAACTCCCTCTAACTATGGCTACACCTTC
TRBV7-2,many,.,TRBJ2-7,CASSPGTGEQYF,TGTGCCAGCAGCCCAGGGACTGGCGAGCAGTACTTC
TRBV29-1,.,.,TRBJ1-1,CSTGHLNTEAFF,TGCAGCACTGGACACCTGAACACTGAAGCTTTCTTT
TRBV7-8,many,TRBD1,TRBJ2-7,CASSDGTGGEQYF,TGTGCCAGCAGCGACGGGACAGGGGGCGAGCAGTACTTC
TRBV29-1,.,TRBD1,TRBJ1-2,CSVEGTARSYTF,TGCAGCGTCGAAGGGACAGCCCGGAGCTACACCTTC
TRBV7-2,many,.,TRBJ1-4,CASSLVGGPQGKLFF,TGTGCCAGCAGCCTGGTCGGGGGGCCTCAGGGAAAACTGTTTTTT
TRBV6-2/TRBV6-3,many,.,TRBJ1-1,CASSKQTGLNTEAFF,TGTGCCAGCAGCAAGCAGACAGGCCTGAACACTGAAGCTTTCTTT
TRBV30,once,TRBD2,TRBJ2-7,CAWTSGSYEQYF,TGTGCCTGGACTAGCGGGAGTTACGAGCAGTACTTC
TRBV29-1,few,.,TRBJ2-7,CSGVTDSRGEQYF,TGCAGCGGTGTGACAGACTCTCGAGGCGAGCAGTACTTC
TRBV29-1,.,.,TRBJ1-4,CSVEILGSGEKLFF,TGCAGCGTTGAAATTCTAGGATCGGGGGAAAAACTGTTTTTT
TRBV7-2,many,.,TRBJ1-1,CASSLGENTEAFF,TGTGCCAGCAGCTTAGGGGAGAACACTGAAGCTTTCTTT
TRBV28,.,.,TRBJ2-1,CASSPAMAREQFF,TGTGCCAGCAGTCCCGCAATGGCCCGTGAGCAGTTCTTC
TRBV12-3/TRBV12-4,.,.,TRBJ2-3,CASSPRTHSLTTDTQYF,TGTGCCAGCAGTCCTCGTACCCACAGCCTTACCACAGATACGCAGTATTTT
TRBV19,.,.,TRBJ2-6,CASSIEALGTGANVLTF,TGTGCCAGTAGTATTGAAGCCCTCGGCACTGGGGCCAACGTCCTGACTTTC
TRBV4-2,many,TRBD2,TRBJ2-1,CASSQPGTSGGTYNEQFF,TGTGCCAGCAGCCAACCCGGGACTAGCGGGGGGACCTACAATGAGCAGTTCTTC
TRBV28,.,.,TRBJ1-2,CASSSAGGSNYGYTF,TGTGCCAGCAGTTCCGCGGGAGGATCTAACTATGGCTACACCTTC
TRBV6-2/TRBV6-3,.,.,TRBJ1-6,CASSYVRNSPLHF,TGTGCCAGCAGTTACGTCCGTAATTCACCCCTCCACTTT
TRBV19,.,.,TRBJ2-4,CASSIGGEIKNIQYF,TGTGCCAGTAGTATTGGCGGAGAAATTAAAAACATTCAGTACTTC
TRBV5-4,many,.,TRBJ1-2,CASSLQGSNYGYTF,TGTGCCAGCAGTCTACAGGGTTCTAACTATGGCTACACCTTC
TRBV29-1,.,TRBD2,TRBJ2-1,CSVEPAGGYNEQFF,TGCAGCGTTGAACCAGCGGGAGGGTACAATGAGCAGTTCTTC
TRBV6-5,many,TRBD1,TRBJ2-1,CASSFRDRGYNEQFF,TGTGCCAGCAGTTTCCGGGACAGGGGTTACAATGAGCAGTTCTTC